One sample yielded the 20 T cell receptor beta chains listed below, sequenced in a study of CD8+ T cells in alopecia areata. Noted treatment: oral pan-JAK inhibitor, 5-10 mg twice daily. RNA, once extracted, was reverse transcribed into cDNA for use as the sequencing template. The data were produced by immunoSEQ multiplex PCR, yet TCRdb's version contains in-frame clones alone and is incomplete. Here the sample spans approximately 210,000 clones, around three fifths being singletons. The starting material was CD4+ T cells sorted from blood, obtained at week 4, from a patient treated with tofacitinib. The receptors were sampled from a human donor with alopecia areata.

The J gene is TRBJ2-7, the V gene TRBV4-1, with D possibly matching TRBD2 (5 bases). The ends were cut back, 4 bases at V and 3 bases at J, with 16 bases in the middle. The germline gives CDR1 MGHRA, CDR2 YSYEKL. The CDR3 loop spans 15 amino acids. The DNA of the CDR3 is TGCGCCAGCAGCCCTAATCCAGGACGGGACTACGAGCAGTACTTC. It yields the protein CASSPNPGRDYEQYF.

This chain uses TRBV7-9 with TRBJ1-1; 8 nucleotides line up with TRBD1. Germline V gene data show CDR1 as SEHNR and CDR2 as FQNEAQ (reference sequence). Germline trimming cut 1 base from V and 11 bases from J; bases unmatched to any gene: 9. This CDR3 has 14 residues. CDR3 residues: CASSLVKTGESAFF. CDR3 in DNA: TGTGCCAGCAGCTTAGTGAAGACAGGGGAATCGGCTTTCTTT.

The rearrangement joins TRBV18 to TRBJ1-1, with D possibly being TRBD1 (5 bases). This CDR3 has 15 residues. Germline V gene data show CDR1 as KGHSH and CDR2 as LQKENI. The germline V and J ends were trimmed by 1 base and 1 base, with 10 bases remaining between them. The CDR3 DNA follows: TGTGCCAGCTCACCACGACAGAAATCGAACACTGAAGCTTTCTTT. Its protein is CASSPRQKSNTEAFF. Looking up the rest from reference TRBV18 and TRBJ1-1 gives the full variable domain: NAGVMQNPRHLVRRRGQEARLRCSPMKGHSHVYWYRQLPEEGLKFMVYLQKENIIDESGMPKERFSAEFPKEGPSILRIQQVVRGDSAAYFCASSPRQKSNTEAFFGQGTRLTVV.

This clone was counted ten times or more. The gene calls are TRBV4-3 and TRBJ2-6, with a possible D match to TRBD2 (6 bases). V gave up 0 bases and J gave up 5 bases, with 14 bases separating them. The CDR3 runs 17 residues. Germline CDR1 is LGHNA and CDR2 is YSLEER. CDR3 bases: TGCGCCAGCAGCCAAGAAAACGGGGGAAGGTGGGCCAACGTCCTGACTTTC. Its protein is CASSQENGGRWANVLTF.

The V and J genes are TRBV13 and TRBJ2-7, with TRBD1 identical over 7 bases. This CDR3 comprises 14 residues. Germline V lookup: CDR1 PRHDT, CDR2 FYEKMQ (reference sequence). V was pared by 5 bases and J by 2 bases, with 6 bases of the junction left unmatched. The CDR3 loop is CASSLRDSTYEQYF. In DNA form, the CDR3 reads TGTGCCAGCAGCCTCCGGGACAGTACCTACGAGCAGTACTTC.

This chain joins TRBV30 and TRBJ1-1; the D gene is possibly TRBD1 (5 bases). The germline CDR1 and CDR2 sequences are GTSNPN and SVGIG (reference sequence). The CDR3 has 15 amino acids. The V end lost 2 bases, the J end lost 6 bases, and 19 bases lay between the germline ends. CDR3 coding DNA: TGTGCCTGGAGTATAACCCACAGGTTAAGGGCTGAAGCTTTCTTT. It encodes CAWSITHRLRAEAFF.

This clone was counted between two and nine times. This sequence joins TRBV30 and TRBJ1-1; D is perhaps TRBD1 (6 bases). Trimming cost V 3 bases and J 4 bases, with 21 bases left between them. This CDR3 has 16 amino acids. Germline values: CDR1 GTSNPN, CDR2 SVGIG (reference sequence). The CDR3 loop is CAWRRRGAERSTEAFF. As DNA, the CDR3 is TGTGCCTGGAGAAGGCGGGGGGCCGAACGTAGCACTGAAGCTTTCTTT.

This clone was counted between two and nine times. The chain is built from TRBV29-1 and TRBJ1-1; D might be TRBD1 (5 bases). This CDR3 spans 12 amino acids. With 6 bases removed from V and 4 bases from J, the gap between germline ends came to 12 bases. CDR1 SQVTM and CDR2 ANQGSEA come from the germline V gene. In DNA, the CDR3 is TGCAGCGTCCACAGGCAGGGCACTGAAGCTTTCTTT. Translated, it gives CSVHRQGTEAFF.

The chain couples TRBV7-2 to TRBJ1-2; D gene ambiguous. V lost 5 bases and J lost 4, with 11 bases in between. The germline V gene has CDR1 SGHTA and CDR2 FQGNSA. The CDR3 is 13 residues long. The CDR3 nucleotides read TGTGCCAGCAGCCCCATGTGGGGCTATGGCTACACCTTC. Its translation is CASSPMWGYGYTF.

The chain employs TRBV2 and TRBJ1-2, with 8 bases aligning to TRBD1. V shed 6 bases and J 10 bases; nucleotides not matched to a gene: 7. The CDR3 runs to 12 residues. Germline V lookup: CDR1 SNHLY, CDR2 FYNNEI. CDR3 bases: TGTGCCAGCAGCGAACAGGGGGATGACTACACCTTC. It codes for CASSEQGDDYTF.

V and J are TRBV6-5 and TRBJ2-1; maybe TRBD2 (7 bases). The germline CDR1 and CDR2 sequences are MNHEY and SVGAGI. With 8 bases removed from V and 2 bases from J, the gap between germline ends came to 13 bases. This CDR3 has 14 amino acids. The CDR3 bases are TGTGCCAGCGGGCGGGGGCTGACCTACAATGAGCAGTTCTTC. Its translation is CASGRGLTYNEQFF.

The V gene is TRBV30, the J gene TRBJ1-1; the D gene is possibly TRBD1 (6 bases). V lost 0 bases to trimming and J lost 4 bases, with 15 bases between them. Germline assignment: CDR1 GTSNPN and CDR2 SVGIG (reference sequence). The CDR3 runs 15 residues. The CDR3 protein is CAWSVATGFGTEAFF. The CDR3 DNA reads as TGTGCCTGGAGTGTAGCAACAGGGTTTGGCACTGAAGCTTTCTTT. The variable domain in full, completed from reference TRBV30 and TRBJ1-1, reads SQTIHQWPATLVQPVGSPLSLECTVEGTSNPNLYWYRQAAGRGLQLLFYSVGIGQISSEVPQNLSASRPQDRQFILSSKKLLLSDSGFYLCAWSVATGFGTEAFFGQGTRLTVV.

The chain links TRBV29-1 to TRBJ1-1; D remains unclear. Trimming pared 0 bases from V and 4 bases from J, leaving 12 bases between. This CDR3 region has 14 residues. The V gene's germline CDR1 is SQVTM and CDR2 ANQGSEA. CDR3 residues: CSVEDLWYGTEAFF. The CDR3 bases are TGCAGCGTTGAAGATCTTTGGTATGGCACTGAAGCTTTCTTT.

The V and J genes are TRBV7-2 and TRBJ1-3; D call uncertain. Trimming cost V 5 bases and J 0 bases, with 2 bases left between them. Germline CDR1 SGHTA, CDR2 FQGNSA. The CDR3 spans 12 residues. CDR3 sequence (DNA): TGTGCCAGCAGCATCTCTGGAAACACCATATATTTT. This translates into CASSISGNTIYF.

The rearrangement uses TRBV30 and TRBJ1-2, with D possibly matching TRBD1 (6 bases). Germline lookup yields CDR1 GTSNPN and CDR2 SVGIG (reference sequence). This CDR3 has 15 residues. V lost 4 bases to trimming and J lost 2 bases, with 17 bases between them. This chain's CDR3 is CAWNLGTGNNYGYTF. CDR3 in DNA: TGTGCCTGGAACCTAGGAACAGGGAACAACTATGGCTACACCTTC.

The sample holds a few counts of this clone. This chain joins TRBV7-2 and TRBJ2-1; 9 bases are shared with TRBD1. The CDR3 is 15 residues long. Looked up from germline, CDR1 is SGHTA and CDR2 is FQGNSA. V was clipped by 4 bases and J by 10 bases; unmatched bases: 11. Here the CDR3 reads CASSSGTGMEREQFF. The CDR3 DNA reads TGTGCCAGCAGCTCCGGGACAGGGATGGAGCGGGAGCAGTTCTTC.

CDR3 DNA: TGCGCCAGCAGCCAGAATGGGGAGACCCAGTACTTC. Its translation is CASSQNGETQYF. The chain employs TRBV4-3 and TRBJ2-5; D is uncertain. The CDR3 consists of 12 residues. V was trimmed by 3 bases and J by 5 bases, leaving 7 bases between them. The germline V gene has CDR1 LGHNA and CDR2 YSLEER.

This clone was picked up a small number of times. This chain uses TRBV7-2 with TRBJ2-7; 8 bases fit TRBD2. Looked up from germline, CDR1 is SGHTA and CDR2 is FQGNSA. The trim removed 1 base at V and 12 bases at J, leaving 14 bases unmatched. This CDR3 spans 15 amino acids. In DNA form, the CDR3 reads TGTGCCAGCAGCTTAGGGGATAGGCGGGGGGACTCGCCGTACTTC. Amino acids: CASSLGDRRGDSPYF.

This rearrangement joins TRBV29-1 to TRBJ2-1, with 8 bases identical to TRBD1. The CDR3 covers 12 residues. Trimming removed 6 bases from V and 3 bases from J; junction bases left unmatched: 1. From germline, CDR1 is SQVTM and CDR2 ANQGSEA. The CDR3 DNA sequence: TGCAGCGTGGACAGGGTCTACAATGAGCAGTTCTTC. Protein product: CSVDRVYNEQFF.

The CDR3 nucleotides read TGTGCCAGCAGCCAGATTTCGACAGGGAATCAGCCCCAGCATTTT. Translation gives CASSQISTGNQPQHF. The rearrangement joins TRBV16 to TRBJ1-5, with 7 positions matching TRBD1. Germline V lookup: CDR1 KGHSY, CDR2 FQNENV. This CDR3 has 15 residues. Germline trimming cut 3 bases from V and 4 bases from J; bases unmatched to any gene: 6. Based on the CDR3 plus reference TRBV16 and TRBJ1-5, the full variable domain is GEEVAQTPKHLVRGEGQKAKLYCAPIKGHSYVFWYQQVLKNEFKFLISFQNENVFDETGMPKERFSAKCLPNSPCSLEIQATKLEDSAVYFCASSQISTGNQPQHFGDGTRLSIL.